This TCR beta chain was identified in a study of blood T cell repertoires in COVID-19. Study as a whole: COVID-19 samples collected from the United States, Italy and Spain covered acute and convalescent phases.

The CDR3 sequence is 18 residues long. V was clipped by 0 bases and J by 1 base, with 19 bases between them. Germline-derived CDR1 and CDR2 are SGDLS and YYNGEE. Generated by immunoSEQ multiplex PCR, the TCRdb table keeps only in-frame clones and is missing some. Of roughly 200,000 clones listed, around 85% were seen once; the top ten hold 7.5% to 9.5%. This sequence joins TRBV9 and TRBJ2-5; tentatively, D is TRBD2 (7 bases). The sequenced material came from peripheral blood. The TCR was taken from a woman aged 60-70 years with acute or convalescent COVID-19. This CDR3 reads CASSVGPRGAGAQETQYF. CDR3 nucleotide sequence: TGTGCCAGCAGCGTAGGGCCCCGGGGGGCGGGAGCCCAAGAGACCCAGTACTTC.